This T cell receptor (beta chain) was captured in a study of a mutant IDH1 vaccine in newly diagnosed glioma. Study-level background: The study started vaccination 4-6 weeks after radiotherapy alone, or with temozolomide cycles.

The CDR3 contains 13 residues. Germline lookup yields CDR1 MNHNS and CDR2 SASEGT. With 4 bases removed from V and 3 bases from J, the gap between germline ends came to 7 bases. Sample time point: week 35, safety follow-up. Mutant IDH1 20-mer peptide, at 300 ug, made up each vaccine dose, with topical imiquimod. This clone was seen more than once but under ten times. Its specificity is not known. The repertoire was sequenced with immunoSEQ multiplex PCR; TCRdb's copy has only in-frame clones and lacks some. The data contain tens of thousands of clones, around 90% of them singletons. The sequence derives from a man aged 25 to 45 with glioma. This chain joins TRBV6-1 and TRBJ1-5, with D uncertain. The sample in question was PBMCs, obtained from a glioma patient whose treatment included an IDH1 peptide vaccine. The CDR3 here is CASSGGLNQPQHF. The CDR3 DNA follows: TGTGCCAGCAGTGGGGGTCTCAATCAGCCCCAGCATTTT.